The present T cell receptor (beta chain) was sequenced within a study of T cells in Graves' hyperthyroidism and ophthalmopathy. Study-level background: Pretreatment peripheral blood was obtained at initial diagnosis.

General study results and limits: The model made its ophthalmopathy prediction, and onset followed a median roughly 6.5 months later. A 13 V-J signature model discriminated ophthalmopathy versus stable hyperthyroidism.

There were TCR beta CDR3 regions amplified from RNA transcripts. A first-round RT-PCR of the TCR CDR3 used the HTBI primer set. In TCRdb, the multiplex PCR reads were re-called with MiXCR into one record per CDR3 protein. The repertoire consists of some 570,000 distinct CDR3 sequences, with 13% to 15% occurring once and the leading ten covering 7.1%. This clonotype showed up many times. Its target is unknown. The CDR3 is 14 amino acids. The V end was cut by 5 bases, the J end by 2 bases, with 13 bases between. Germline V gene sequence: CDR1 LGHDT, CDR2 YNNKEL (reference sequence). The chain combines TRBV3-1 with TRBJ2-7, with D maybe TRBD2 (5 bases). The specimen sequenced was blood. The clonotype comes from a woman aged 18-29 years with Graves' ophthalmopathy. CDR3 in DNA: TGTGCCAGCAGCGGGAGTATCCCCCCCTACGAGCAGTACTTC. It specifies CASSGSIPPYEQYF.